This T cell receptor (beta chain) was documented in a study of cytomegalovirus exposure and HLA in healthy donors. With regard to this clone: Its target is not known.

In the PCR, 60 Vbeta and 13 Jbeta primers were used. Clones were sequenced by immunoSEQ multiplex PCR, and TCRdb holds only the in-frame ones, with some missing. The data hold tens of thousands of clones, with 78% observed a single time. The CDR3 is 15 residues long. The J segment lost 8 bases and the V segment lost 4 bases, leaving 10 bases of the junction unmatched. Germline CDR1 KGHSH, CDR2 LQKENI. Overall study results and limits: TCR beta V- and J-gene trimming, according to a later analysis, was linked to a missense DCLRE1C variant. Listed as cytomegalovirus-associated were 150 to 200 TCR beta chains.

The chain links TRBV18 to TRBJ2-1; 8 nucleotides match TRBD2. The sequence derives from a man aged 40-49 years in good health and CMV-seronegative. Sample: PBMCs. CDR3 sequence: CASSRREAQGDEQFF. Here the CDR3 DNA reads TGTGCCAGCTCACGGCGGGAGGCCCAAGGGGATGAGCAGTTCTTC.